These 31 T cell receptor beta chains share one sample of origin, sequenced in a study of T cell repertoires in aging, cancer and after chemotherapy. The template was genomic DNA from peripheral blood, not RNA. TRB rearrangements spanning V, D and J were amplified using mixed TRB-A/B primers. Via MiXCR, TCRdb re-called the multiplex PCR reads, giving one row per CDR3 protein. The data contain about 6,700 distinct CDR3 sequences, about 50% of them singletons. The material sequenced was blood. Receptors originate from a human donor with a solid tumor.

The chain carries TRBV7-9 and TRBJ2-2, with 9 bases lining up with TRBD2. The germline V gene has CDR1 SEHNR and CDR2 FQNEAQ (reference sequence). There are 16 residues in the CDR3. The ends lost 5 bases at V and 5 bases at J; junction bases unmatched: 9. CDR3 sequence reads: CASSPTGSGSTGELFF. CDR3 DNA: TGTGCCAGCAGCCCCACGGGTAGCGGGAGTACCGGGGAGCTGTTTTTT.

This clonotype has only a few counts. The rearrangement joins TRBV19 to TRBJ1-5; 7 nucleotides match TRBD1. This CDR3 has 13 residues. The V gene's germline CDR1 is LNHDA and CDR2 SQIVND (reference sequence). V lost 3 bases to trimming and J lost 11 bases; unmatched junction nucleotides: 7. CDR3 DNA sequence: TGTGCCAGTAGTATCGACGGACAGGACGCCCAGCATTTT. Amino acid sequence: CASSIDGQDAQHF.

The chain couples TRBV18 to TRBJ2-7; 7 nucleotides agree with TRBD1. V was clipped by 1 base and J by 2 bases; unmatched bases: 8. The V gene's germline CDR1 is KGHSH and CDR2 LQKENI. The CDR3 has 16 amino acids. In DNA, the CDR3 is TGTGCCAGCTCACCACAAATGGGGACAGCCACCTACGAGCAGTACTTC. Residues: CASSPQMGTATYEQYF.

Only a few counts were recorded for this clonotype. The chain links TRBV28 to TRBJ1-3; no clear D. V was clipped by 4 bases and J by 0 bases, with 4 bases between them. CDR1 MDHEN and CDR2 SYDVKM come from the germline V gene. The CDR3 runs to 13 residues. In DNA form, the CDR3 reads TGTGCCAGCAGTTCCCCCTCTGGAAACACCATATATTTT. Amino acids: CASSSPSGNTIYF.

V usage is TRBV7-3 and J usage is TRBJ2-7; 10 bases are a match to TRBD1. From germline, CDR1 is SGHTA and CDR2 FQGTGA. The CDR3 sequence is 15 residues long. The V gene end was trimmed by 5 bases and the J gene end by 1 base; junction bases not matched to a gene: 5. CDR3 DNA: TGTGCCAGCAGCCCGGGGACAGGGGTTTCCTACGAGCAGTACTTC. Protein: CASSPGTGVSYEQYF.

The chain joins TRBV6-6 to TRBJ1-5; unclear D gene. Germline V gene data show CDR1 as MNHNY and CDR2 as SVGAGI (reference sequence). The CDR3 loop spans 17 amino acids. V was trimmed by 5 bases and J by 1 base, leaving 18 bases between them. The CDR3 nucleotides read TGTGCCAGCAGTGTCCTTGCGGATGGGATGAGCAATCAGCCCCAGCATTTT. As protein: CASSVLADGMSNQPQHF.

V is TRBV11-3 and J is TRBJ2-3; 12 bases line up with TRBD2. Unmatched junction bases numbered 6, after V lost 5 bases and J lost 6 bases. Germline V CDR1 and CDR2: SGHNT, YENEEA. The CDR3 is made up of 15 amino acids. CDR3 in amino acids: CASSTLLAGGDTQYF. DNA for the CDR3: TGTGCCAGCAGCACACTTCTAGCGGGAGGGGATACGCAGTATTTT.

This clonotype has just a few counts. This chain joins TRBV5-5 and TRBJ2-7; 10 nucleotides line up with TRBD2. With V trimmed by 5 bases and J by 3 bases, 5 bases remained unmatched. Germline V gene data show CDR1 as SGHKS and CDR2 as YYEKEE (reference sequence). The length of the CDR3 is 14 residues. CDR3 amino acids: CASRRAGGNYEQYF. In nucleotides, the CDR3 is TGTGCCAGCAGAAGAGCGGGAGGGAACTACGAGCAGTACTTC.

This clonotype was seen only a few times. The chain links TRBV28 to TRBJ2-7; tentative D call: TRBD2 (5 bases). The CDR3 is made up of 11 amino acids. Trimming shortened V by 7 bases and J by 1 base, and 5 bases separated the two germline ends. The V gene's germline CDR1 is MDHEN and CDR2 SYDVKM. The CDR3: CASTGSYEQYF. As DNA, the CDR3 is TGTGCCAGCACGGGATCCTACGAGCAGTACTTC.

This sequence joins TRBV27 and TRBJ1-1; 8 bases line up with TRBD1. J gave up 7 bases and V 5 bases, and 6 bases lay outside the gene matches. CDR3 length equals 13 residues. Germline V lookup: CDR1 MNHEY, CDR2 SMNVEV (reference sequence). The CDR3 nucleotides read TGTGCCAGCAGTATCAGACAGGGGAGTGAAGCTTTCTTT. As protein: CASSIRQGSEAFF.

This chain uses TRBV9 with TRBJ2-1; D ambiguous. Germline lookup yields CDR1 SGDLS and CDR2 YYNGEE. The CDR3 runs to 12 residues. V lost 3 bases and J 6 bases, leaving 7 bases between the germline ends. The CDR3 nucleotides read TGTGCCAGCAGCGAGCTAGGCAATGAGCAGTTCTTC. This gives the protein CASSELGNEQFF.

The V and J genes are TRBV5-1 and TRBJ2-2; D is undetermined. Trimming cost V 2 bases and J 7 bases, with 6 bases left between them. Germline assignment: CDR1 SGHRS and CDR2 YFSETQ. This CDR3 has 12 amino acids. The CDR3 bases are TGCGCCAGCAGCTTCATAGACGGGGAGCTGTTTTTT. This encodes CASSFIDGELFF.

This clonotype was seen more than once but under ten times. The chain uses TRBV7-6 and TRBJ1-2; 11 nucleotides align to TRBD1. The CDR3 runs 14 residues. V gave up 5 bases and J gave up 8 bases; unmatched junction bases: 7. CDR1 and CDR2 (germline): SGHVS, FNYEAQ. The CDR3 sequence: CASSTDRGRLGYTF. CDR3 nucleotides: TGTGCCAGCAGCACGGACAGGGGGCGTTTAGGCTACACCTTC.

This clonotype came up once. This rearrangement joins TRBV18 to TRBJ2-1; weak D call: TRBD1 (6 bases). The CDR3 spans 12 residues. CDR1 KGHSH and CDR2 LQKENI come from the germline V gene. Trimming left V 4 bases short and J 10 bases short, with 11 bases between. This chain's CDR3 is CASSLTGTEQFF. The CDR3 bases are TGTGCCAGCTCACTTACAGGGACCGAGCAGTTCTTC.

This chain connects TRBV11-2 to TRBJ2-7; possibly TRBD1 or TRBD2 for D (5 bases each). Trimming took 10 bases from V and 3 from J, leaving 13 bases between them. The germline V gene encodes CDR1 SGHAT and CDR2 FQNNGV. This CDR3 is built from 12 residues. CDR3 amino acids: CATAEGSYEQYF. The CDR3 region has the DNA TGTGCCACCGCCGAGGGGAGCTACGAGCAGTACTTC.

V and J are TRBV12-3 or TRBV12-4 and TRBJ2-7, with D unclear. V lost 5 bases and J lost 5, with 16 bases in between. There are 14 residues in the CDR3. The CDR3 region has the DNA TGTGCCAGCAGTATCCGGGCTACATACAACGAGCAGTACTTC. This sequence encodes CASSIRATYNEQYF.

This clonotype was seen a single time. J is TRBJ2-3 and V is TRBV6-5; weak D call: TRBD2 (6 bases). V dropped 5 bases and J dropped 2 bases, with 8 bases sitting between them. CDR3 size: 13 residues. Germline CDR1 and CDR2: MNHEY and SVGAGI. Written as DNA, the CDR3 is TGTGCCAGCAGTCGGGGGATCACAGATACGCAGTATTTT. Translation gives CASSRGITDTQYF.

The chain recombines TRBV27 with TRBJ2-3; 12 nucleotides line up with TRBD2. With 4 bases clipped from V and 1 base from J, the junction kept 6 bases outside the gene matches. CDR1 and CDR2 (germline): MNHEY, SMNVEV (reference sequence). The CDR3 sequence is 17 residues long. The CDR3 reads CASSSLAGGLGTDTQYF. The CDR3 bases are TGTGCCAGCAGTTCCCTAGCGGGAGGGCTCGGCACAGATACGCAGTATTTT.

The chain links TRBV6-5 to TRBJ1-5; 7 bases line up with TRBD1. J gave up 0 bases and V 5 bases, and 4 bases lay outside the gene matches. CDR1 is MNHEY and CDR2 is SVGAGI in the germline V gene. The length of the CDR3 is 15 residues. In nucleotides, the CDR3 is TGTGCCAGCAGTCGGGACAGCCATAGCAATCAGCCCCAGCATTTT. Translation gives CASSRDSHSNQPQHF.

The chain employs TRBV6-2 or TRBV6-3 and TRBJ1-2; D unresolved. Germline CDR1 and CDR2: MNHEY and SVGEGT. This CDR3 has 15 amino acids. V shed 5 bases and J shed 2 bases, with 15 bases lying between them. CDR3 nucleotides: TGTGCCAGCAGTGAACTTACCACAGTCAACTATGGCTACACCTTC. It translates to CASSELTTVNYGYTF.

This clonotype was picked up a small number of times. V gene TRBV6-5 combines with J gene TRBJ1-2; 11 bases agree with TRBD1. Per germline, CDR1 MNHEY and CDR2 SVGAGI. The V segment lost 6 bases and the J segment 6 bases; nucleotides outside the gene matches: 6. This CDR3 is 14 amino acids long. The CDR3 protein is CASSYSGQGDGYTF. The DNA of the CDR3 is TGTGCCAGCAGCTATTCGGGACAGGGGGATGGCTACACCTTC.

This clonotype was seen only a few times. V gene TRBV5-1 combines with J gene TRBJ2-2, with TRBD1 matching over 7 bases. The germline V gene encodes CDR1 SGHRS and CDR2 YFSETQ. CDR3 length equals 16 residues. With V trimmed by 4 bases and J by 4 bases, 10 bases remained unmatched. CDR3 sequence (DNA): TGCGCCAGCAGCGAGACCGGGACAGCTATCACCGGGGAGCTGTTTTTT. It specifies CASSETGTAITGELFF.

J is TRBJ1-4 and V is TRBV18; 9 bases agree with TRBD1. CDR3 length equals 16 residues. The V gene's germline CDR1 is KGHSH and CDR2 LQKENI. V lost 3 bases and J lost 7; bases outside the gene matches: 9. The CDR3 DNA sequence: TGTGCCAGCTCACCTCAAACAGGGGGCTTGGGTGAAAAACTGTTTTTT. Protein sequence: CASSPQTGGLGEKLFF.

The chain joins TRBV5-5 to TRBJ1-3; perhaps TRBD1 as D (6 bases). Trimming cost V 0 bases and J 4 bases, with 11 bases left between them. The CDR3 has 15 residues. The V gene's germline CDR1 is SGHKS and CDR2 YYEKEE (reference sequence). CDR3: CASSLGQGKGNTIYF. In DNA form, the CDR3 reads TGTGCCAGCAGCTTGGGCCAGGGGAAAGGAAACACCATATATTTT.

The chain links TRBV5-1 to TRBJ2-7; D not certain. There are 14 residues in the CDR3. CDR1 is SGHRS and CDR2 is YFSETQ in the germline V gene. The germline V and J ends were trimmed by 0 bases and 6 bases, with 13 bases remaining between them. The CDR3 bases are TGCGCCAGCAGCTTGGGAGGCCCTTCGGCCGAGCAGTACTTC. Residues: CASSLGGPSAEQYF.

This clonotype was observed a few times. The gene calls are TRBV5-6 and TRBJ2-7; D unclear. Germline CDR1 is SGHDT and CDR2 is YYEEEE. The CDR3 contains 12 residues. Between the trimmed V and J ends, which lost 1 base and 3 bases, there was a span of 5 bases. The CDR3 region is CASSLNHYEQYF. The CDR3 DNA is TGTGCCAGCAGCTTGAATCACTACGAGCAGTACTTC. Looking up the rest from reference TRBV5-6 and TRBJ2-7 gives the full variable domain: DAGVTQSPTHLIKTRGQQVTLRCSPKSGHDTVSWYQQALGQGPQFIFQYYEEEERQRGNFPDRFSGHQFPNYSSELNVNALLLGDSALYLCASSLNHYEQYFGPGTRLTVT.

The chain joins TRBV18 to TRBJ1-1; D remains ambiguous. The CDR3 is 15 residues long. In germline, CDR1 is KGHSH, CDR2 LQKENI. The germline V and J ends were trimmed by 2 bases and 3 bases, with 13 bases remaining between them. CDR3 region: CASSPILQRDTEAFF. The CDR3 DNA follows: TGTGCCAGCTCACCAATATTACAGAGGGACACTGAAGCTTTCTTT.

The gene calls are TRBV6-1 and TRBJ1-6, with D possibly matching TRBD1 (6 bases). This CDR3 has 15 amino acids. Germline V gene data show CDR1 as MNHNS and CDR2 as SASEGT. V lost 8 bases to trimming and J lost 0 bases, with 11 bases between them. The CDR3 bases are TGTGCCAGCGGGGACACCTACTCCTATAATTCACCCCTCCACTTT. It specifies CASGDTYSYNSPLHF.

The chain joins TRBV7-3 to TRBJ1-3; D gene unclear. The CDR3 is made up of 13 amino acids. Germline loops: CDR1 SGHTA, CDR2 FQGTGA. The ends were cut back, 1 base at V and 2 bases at J, with 3 bases in the middle. CDR3 coding DNA: TGTGCCAGCAGCTTAAATCCTGGAAACACCATATATTTT. Amino acid sequence: CASSLNPGNTIYF.

This chain's CDR3 is CASSIQGGTYEQYF. The CDR3 nucleotides are TGCGCCAGCAGCATACAGGGGGGGACCTACGAGCAGTACTTC. The chain employs TRBV5-1 and TRBJ2-7, with D possibly being TRBD1 (8 bases). Germline loops: CDR1 SGHRS, CDR2 YFSETQ. Trimming stripped 4 bases from V and 2 bases from J, with 13 bases between. This CDR3 spans 14 amino acids. The entire variable domain, with the rest obtained from reference TRBV5-1 and TRBJ2-7, is as follows: KAGVTQTPRYLIKTRGQQVTLSCSPISGHRSVSWYQQTPGQGLQFLFEYFSETQRNKGNFPGRFSGRQFSNSRSEMNVSTLELGDSALYLCASSIQGGTYEQYFGPGTRLTVT.

This chain connects TRBV28 to TRBJ1-5; the match to TRBD1 covers 7 bases. The CDR3 spans 16 residues. Germline V CDR1 and CDR2: MDHEN, SYDVKM. V was clipped by 5 bases and J by 1 base; unmatched bases: 8. This CDR3 reads CASSTDRDGSNQPQHF. The CDR3 region has the DNA TGTGCCAGCAGTACCGACAGGGACGGGAGCAATCAGCCCCAGCATTTT.